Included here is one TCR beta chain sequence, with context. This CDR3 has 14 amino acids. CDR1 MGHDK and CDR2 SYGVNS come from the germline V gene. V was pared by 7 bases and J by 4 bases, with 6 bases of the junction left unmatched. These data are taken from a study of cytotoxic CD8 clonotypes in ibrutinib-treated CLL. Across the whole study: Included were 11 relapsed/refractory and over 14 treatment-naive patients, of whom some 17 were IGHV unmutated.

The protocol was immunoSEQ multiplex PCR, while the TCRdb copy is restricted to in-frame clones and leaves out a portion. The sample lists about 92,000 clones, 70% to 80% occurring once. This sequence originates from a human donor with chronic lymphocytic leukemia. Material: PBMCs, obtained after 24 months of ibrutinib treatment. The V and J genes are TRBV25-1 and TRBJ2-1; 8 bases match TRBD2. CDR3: CASTFSGKYNEQFF. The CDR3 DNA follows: TGTGCCAGCACATTTAGCGGGAAATACAATGAGCAGTTCTTC.